The rows below give T cell receptor beta chains drawn from one sample of a study of radiation and T cells in renal cell carcinoma. Measured with immunoSEQ multiplex PCR; TCRdb has only the in-frame clones, and not every one. Of roughly 130,000 clones listed, 88% are singletons. This specimen was blood, taken from a patient whose treatment included radiotherapy and nephrectomy. These receptors all stem from a woman between 70 and 85 years old with renal cell carcinoma. The CDR3 runs from the conserved cysteine through the conserved F or W. The D gene is left open where the match is weak. For some rows the clone size is stated as once, few or many, or as a class when expanded; others skip it.

D: TRBD1; V: TRBV5-1; J: TRBJ1-1; size: NA; DNA: TGCGCCAGCAGCCTGACAGGGGGCAGTGAAGCTTTCTTT; CDR3: CASSLTGGSEAFF
D: NA; V: TRBV9; J: TRBJ2-5; size: NA; DNA: TGTGCCAGCAGCGTAGTCCCTTGGACGGCCCAAGAGACCCAGTACTTC; CDR3: CASSVVPWTAQETQYF
D: NA; V: TRBV6-1; J: TRBJ2-5; size: NA; DNA: TGTGCCAGCAGTGAAGTACCGGTGCGGGAGACCCAGTACTTC; CDR3: CASSEVPVRETQYF
D: TRBD1; V: TRBV27; J: TRBJ1-6; size: NA; DNA: TGTGCCAGCAGTTTAACAGGGGCGTCCTATAATTCACCCCTCCACTTT; CDR3: CASSLTGASYNSPLHF
D: NA; V: TRBV6-6; J: TRBJ1-1; size: NA; DNA: TGTGCCAGCAGTTACTCGGGTCAGGCAATCACTGAAGCTTTCTTT; CDR3: CASSYSGQAITEAFF
D: NA; V: TRBV5-5; J: TRBJ1-1; size: NA; DNA: TGTGCCAGCAGCTTGCAGGGTCCGAACACTGAAGCTTTCTTT; CDR3: CASSLQGPNTEAFF
D: NA; V: TRBV7-9; J: TRBJ2-7; size: NA; DNA: TGTGCCAGCAGCTTAGTAGGTCTGTACGAGCAGTACTTC; CDR3: CASSLVGLYEQYF
D: TRBD1; V: TRBV5-1; J: TRBJ2-5; size: once; DNA: TGCGCCAGCAGCTTGGTCCTCACAGGGGAGCAGTACTTC; CDR3: CASSLVLTGEQYF
D: NA; V: TRBV4-3; J: TRBJ2-5; size: NA; DNA: TGCGCCAGCAGCCAAGGAGGGAGGGGGGAGACCCAGTACTTC; CDR3: CASSQGGRGETQYF
D: TRBD1; V: TRBV30; J: TRBJ2-7; size: NA; DNA: TGTGCCTGGTCGGAGGGACAGGGTACCTACGAGCAGTACTTC; CDR3: CAWSEGQGTYEQYF
D: TRBD2; V: TRBV4-2; J: TRBJ2-2; size: NA; DNA: TGTGCCAGCAGCCACCCCGATCCGGGACTAGCGGGGGGTTTCACCGGGGAGCTGTTTTTT; CDR3: CASSHPDPGLAGGFTGELFF
D: NA; V: TRBV5-5; J: TRBJ2-5; size: NA; DNA: TGTGCCAGCAGCCCCCTCGGGGGGCCGCCGACCCAGTACTTC; CDR3: CASSPLGGPPTQYF
D: TRBD1; V: TRBV7-2; J: TRBJ2-7; size: NA; DNA: TGTGCCAGCAGCTTAATGGGACAGGGGTTCTACGAGCAGTACTTC; CDR3: CASSLMGQGFYEQYF
D: NA; V: TRBV19; J: TRBJ1-2; size: NA; DNA: TGTGCCAGTGCGAGGGGCACAGGGAGCTATGGCTACACCTTC; CDR3: CASARGTGSYGYTF
D: TRBD1; V: TRBV29-1; J: TRBJ1-5; size: NA; DNA: TGCAGCGTTCGGGACAGTTATAGCAATCAGCCCCAGCATTTT; CDR3: CSVRDSYSNQPQHF
D: NA; V: TRBV11-2; J: TRBJ2-1; size: NA; DNA: TGTGCCAGCAGCTCCCCCCGACCTTCCTACAATGAGCAGTTCTTC; CDR3: CASSSPRPSYNEQFF
D: TRBD1; V: TRBV5-5; J: TRBJ1-1; size: NA; DNA: TGTGCCAGCAGAAGGACAGGGAACACTGAAGCTTTCTTT; CDR3: CASRRTGNTEAFF
D: NA; V: TRBV28; J: TRBJ1-2; size: NA; DNA: TGTGCCAGCAGAACGCCAACCTCCCCCTATGGCTACACCTTC; CDR3: CASRTPTSPYGYTF
D: NA; V: TRBV29-1; J: TRBJ2-1; size: NA; DNA: TGCAGCGGTGGGGACAACTACAATGAGCAGTTCTTC; CDR3: CSGGDNYNEQFF
D: NA; V: TRBV19; J: TRBJ1-1; size: NA; DNA: TGTGCCAGTAGTATAGTCGCGGGACACTTGAACACTGAAGCTTTCTTT; CDR3: CASSIVAGHLNTEAFF
D: TRBD1; V: TRBV6-1; J: TRBJ2-7; size: NA; DNA: TGTGCCAGCAGTGGAGGACAGGGAAACTACGAGCAGTACTTC; CDR3: CASSGGQGNYEQYF
D: TRBD1; V: TRBV5-5; J: TRBJ1-1; size: NA; DNA: TGTGCCAGCAGCCTACAGGGGGCGAACACTGAAGCTTTCTTT; CDR3: CASSLQGANTEAFF
D: NA; V: TRBV7-9; J: TRBJ1-1; size: NA; DNA: TGTGCCAGCAGCAGGGGACTGGGTATGAACACTGAAGCTTTCTTT; CDR3: CASSRGLGMNTEAFF
D: TRBD1; V: TRBV30; J: TRBJ1-2; size: once; DNA: TGTGCCTGGACTAAAGACAGGGGGCAAGGTGGCTACACCTTC; CDR3: CAWTKDRGQGGYTF
D: NA; V: TRBV7-2; J: TRBJ1-2; size: NA; DNA: TGTGCCAGCAGCCCTTCGGGCAAGCTCTATGGCTACACCTTC; CDR3: CASSPSGKLYGYTF
D: NA; V: TRBV5-1; J: TRBJ1-4; size: NA; DNA: TGCGCCAGCAGCTTGGACACAACTAATGAAAAACTGTTTTTT; CDR3: CASSLDTTNEKLFF
D: NA; V: TRBV7-8; J: TRBJ2-7; size: NA; DNA: TGTGCCAGCAGCTTAGCCGCCTTAGGGGCCATGTACGAGCAGTACTTC; CDR3: CASSLAALGAMYEQYF
D: NA; V: TRBV7-2; J: TRBJ2-2; size: NA; DNA: TGTGCCAGCACCGAGGGGGGGAGACAGTTCGGGGAGCTGTTTTTT; CDR3: CASTEGGRQFGELFF
D: TRBD1; V: TRBV19; J: TRBJ1-5; size: NA; DNA: TGTGCCAGTACCAATCCCGGGACAGGGAATCAGCCCCAGCATTTT; CDR3: CASTNPGTGNQPQHF
D: NA; V: TRBV28; J: TRBJ1-2; size: NA; DNA: TGTGCCAGCAGCACACAGGGACACTATGGCTACACCTTC; CDR3: CASSTQGHYGYTF
D: NA; V: TRBV4-1; J: TRBJ2-3; size: NA; DNA: TGCGCCAGCAGCCAAGTCGCGGGACCTCCCGCAGATACGCAGTATTTT; CDR3: CASSQVAGPPADTQYF
D: TRBD1; V: TRBV29-1; J: TRBJ1-2; size: NA; DNA: TGCAGCGCCGGACAGGGACAAGGCTATGGCTACACCTTC; CDR3: CSAGQGQGYGYTF
D: TRBD1; V: TRBV9; J: TRBJ1-4; size: NA; DNA: TGTGCCAGCAGCGGGACAGGGGGAAATGAAAAACTGTTTTTT; CDR3: CASSGTGGNEKLFF
D: NA; V: TRBV10-2; J: TRBJ1-5; size: NA; DNA: TGCGCCAGCAGGGGGCGGGAGGGGCGGCCCCAGCATTTT; CDR3: CASRGREGRPQHF
D: NA; V: TRBV6-5; J: TRBJ2-7; size: NA; DNA: TGTGCCAGCAGTTACGGTAGCAAGCAGTACTTC; CDR3: CASSYGSKQYF
D: TRBD1; V: TRBV7-2; J: TRBJ1-5; size: NA; DNA: TGTGCCAGCAGCCAAACGGGACAGGACCCATATAGCAATCAGCCCCAGCATTTT; CDR3: CASSQTGQDPYSNQPQHF
D: TRBD2; V: TRBV30; J: TRBJ2-7; size: NA; DNA: TGTGCCTGGAGTGTAGGGAGGGCCGTTGACAGCGAGCAGTACTTC; CDR3: CAWSVGRAVDSEQYF
D: NA; V: TRBV7-8; J: TRBJ2-5; size: once; DNA: TGTGCCAGCAGCTCCTTCCTAGGAGCGGTGGATCGGGAGACCCAGTACTTC; CDR3: CASSSFLGAVDRETQYF
D: NA; V: TRBV7-7; J: TRBJ2-5; size: NA; DNA: TGTGCTAGCAGTCTCGGGGGTTACCAAGAGACCCAGTACTTC; CDR3: CASSLGGYQETQYF
D: NA; V: TRBV27; J: TRBJ1-1; size: NA; DNA: TGTGCCAGCAGTTCAACCAGGGTCGGCACTGAAGCTTTCTTT; CDR3: CASSSTRVGTEAFF
D: NA; V: TRBV5-4; J: TRBJ1-2; size: NA; DNA: TGTGCCAGCAGCCGCCCGACCGCACTCGGCTACACCTTC; CDR3: CASSRPTALGYTF
D: NA; V: TRBV4-3; J: TRBJ2-4; size: NA; DNA: TGCGCCAGCAGCCAGGCCGACTTAGCCAAAAACATTCAGTACTTC; CDR3: CASSQADLAKNIQYF
D: NA; V: TRBV19; J: TRBJ1-1; size: NA; DNA: TGTGCCAGTAGTATAGGCAGGGACACTGAAGCTTTCTTT; CDR3: CASSIGRDTEAFF
D: NA; V: TRBV29-1; J: TRBJ2-4; size: NA; DNA: TGCAGCGCCAGGTTAGCCAAAAACATTCAGTACTTC; CDR3: CSARLAKNIQYF
D: TRBD1; V: TRBV2; J: TRBJ1-2; size: NA; DNA: TGTGCCAGCAACCGGGACAGGGAAGTGAGTGGCTACACCTTC; CDR3: CASNRDREVSGYTF
D: TRBD1; V: TRBV18; J: TRBJ1-2; size: NA; DNA: TGTGCCAGCTCACCCGGGACAGATAGCGGCTACACCTTC; CDR3: CASSPGTDSGYTF
D: NA; V: TRBV13; J: TRBJ2-1; size: NA; DNA: TGTGCCAGCTCCGGGACGCTCAATGAGCAGTTCTTC; CDR3: CASSGTLNEQFF
D: NA; V: TRBV18; J: TRBJ2-1; size: once; DNA: TGTGCCAGCTCACCAGCGTCGGCTGGGTACTACAATGAGCAGTTCTTC; CDR3: CASSPASAGYYNEQFF
D: TRBD2; V: TRBV13; J: TRBJ2-1; size: NA; DNA: TGTGCCAGCAGCGCGCTAGCGGGGGCCTTCAGCTCCTACAATGAGCAGTTCTTC; CDR3: CASSALAGAFSSYNEQFF
D: NA; V: TRBV19; J: TRBJ2-1; size: NA; DNA: TGTGCCAGTAGTACTAGGGGGAATGAGCAGTTCTTC; CDR3: CASSTRGNEQFF
D: TRBD1; V: TRBV18; J: TRBJ2-5; size: once; DNA: TGTGCCAGCTCACGGGACAGACAAGAGACCCAGTACTTC; CDR3: CASSRDRQETQYF
D: NA; V: TRBV5-1; J: TRBJ1-2; size: NA; DNA: TGCGCCAGCAGCCGCGGTTCAGGGGCGAACTATGGCTACACCTTC; CDR3: CASSRGSGANYGYTF
D: NA; V: TRBV10-1; J: TRBJ1-3; size: NA; DNA: TGCGCCAGCAGTGAGCGGGAGGCCGGAGGCTCTGGAAACACCATATATTTT; CDR3: CASSEREAGGSGNTIYF